The clone carrying this T cell receptor (beta chain) has at least ten counts. Antigen unknown. To make TCR beta libraries, researchers used iRepertoire HTBI primers and Arm-PCR of CDR3 regions. TCRdb re-called the multiplex PCR reads through MiXCR, storing one row per CDR3 protein. The repertoire holds 350,000 to 550,000 distinct CDR3 sequences, with about a sixth as singletons. These data are taken from a study of regulatory T cells in long-lasting Graves disease. Whole-study results and caveats: Preferential use of TRBV28, TRBJ1-2 and TRBJ2-5 was seen in persistent disease. The study examined only peripheral blood, not thyroid tissue.

Time point of the sample: newly diagnosed GD, antithyroid drugs for less than 3 months. After RNA was extracted from PBMCs, the TCR library was made from it. Per the germline V gene, CDR1 is SNHLY and CDR2 is FYNNEI. The CDR3 length is 11 residues. After removal of 10 bases from V and 7 bases from J, the junction contained 6 bases not matched to a gene. These records were also assigned to another study, of T cells in Graves' hyperthyroidism and ophthalmopathy. In that study: Any patient presenting with uncontrolled infection, other autoimmune disease, pregnancy or lactation was left out.

This chain connects TRBV2 to TRBJ1-2, with 7 bases aligning to TRBD1. The sequences come from peripheral blood mononuclear cells (PBMCs), collected at new diagnosis, from a patient treated with antithyroid drugs. This TCR derives from a woman aged 18-29 years with Graves disease. For the CDR3, the DNA is TGTGCCACCGGGACAGTGGGTGGCTACACCTTC. Translating gives CATGTVGGYTF.